These 2 T cell receptor beta chains were sequenced from one sample in a study of blood T cell repertoires in COVID-19. Only in-frame clones appear in the TCRdb table, and some are missing; sequencing was by immunoSEQ multiplex PCR. Here the sample spans about 280,000 clones, around 86% being singletons. Input material: peripheral blood. Source of these receptors: a middle-aged man with acute or convalescent COVID-19.

This clone was seen more than once but under ten times. V and J are TRBV5-4 and TRBJ1-1, with D possibly TRBD1 on 5 matching bases. V lost 4 bases and J 5 bases, leaving 9 bases between the germline ends. The CDR3 covers 12 residues. Looked up from germline, CDR1 is SGHNT and CDR2 is YYREEE (reference sequence). In DNA form, the CDR3 reads TGTGCCAGCAGCATAGGGGTAACTGAAGCTTTCTTT. Encoded protein: CASSIGVTEAFF. The whole variable domain, filled in from reference TRBV5-4 and TRBJ1-1, reads ETGVTQSPTHLIKTRGQQVTLRCSSQSGHNTVSWYQQALGQGPQFIFQYYREEENGRGNFPPRFSGLQFPNYSSELNVNALELDDSALYLCASSIGVTEAFFGQGTRLTVV.

This chain uses TRBV25-1 with TRBJ1-1, with TRBD1 as a possible D gene (5 bases). Germline V gene sequence: CDR1 MGHDK, CDR2 SYGVNS. V was pared by 6 bases and J by 7 bases, with 9 bases between. The CDR3 spans 11 residues. The CDR3 sequence: CASRQENEAFF. The CDR3 nucleotides are TGTGCCAGCAGACAGGAAAATGAAGCTTTCTTT.